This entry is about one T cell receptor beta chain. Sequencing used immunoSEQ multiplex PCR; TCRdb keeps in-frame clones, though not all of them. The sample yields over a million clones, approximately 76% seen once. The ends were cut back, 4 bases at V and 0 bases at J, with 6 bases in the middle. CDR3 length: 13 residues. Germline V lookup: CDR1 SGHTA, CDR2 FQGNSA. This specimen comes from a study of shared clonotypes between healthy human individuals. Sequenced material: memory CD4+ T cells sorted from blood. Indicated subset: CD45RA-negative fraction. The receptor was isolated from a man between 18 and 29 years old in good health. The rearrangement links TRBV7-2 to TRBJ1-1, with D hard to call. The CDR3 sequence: CASSWNMNTEAFF. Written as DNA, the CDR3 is TGTGCCAGCAGCTGGAACATGAACACTGAAGCTTTCTTT.